What follows describes a single TCR beta chain. The antigen it binds to is not known. Base-call qualities are not available, and no considerably larger clone is one nucleotide away. TCRbeta CDR3 regions were amplified from genomic DNA by means of the immunoSEQ Assay, a bias-controlled multiplex PCR. As for the original processing: The number of nucleated cells in each sample was estimated from the amplification of reference gene primers within the assay. To quantify the absolute abundance of each unique TCRbeta CDR3 rearrangement, sequence reads were collapsed and filtered. For each sample, productive Simpson clonality was calculated as the square root of Simpson's diversity index across productive rearrangements. Not all clones reach the TCRdb copy of this immuneACCESS table, which keeps in-frame sequences only. Checked studies attribute under half of the gap to unresolved V genes and leave the rest unexplained. That table gives V, J and clone size, and the DNA gave D and trimming. This sample has fewer than 90,000 clones in its table, and approximately 84% of those were observed once. The ten largest clones represent over 30% of the sample.

Each collaborating institution followed its own protocols to collect whole blood in K2EDTA tubes. Collaborator samples were shipped for TCRbeta analysis as frozen whole blood, isolated PBMCs, or DNA extracted from either sample type. The sample comes from a study of blood T cell repertoires in COVID-19 (TCRdb year 2020). As for the study more broadly: Samples covering the acute and convalescent phases of COVID-19 were provided by collaborators in the United States, Italy and Spain. The repertoires were released in a freely available public database meant as a resource for research on the immune response to SARS-CoV-2. HLA class I and class II types, where available, came from metadata supplied by the sample provider rather than from assay-based typing. The dataset comprised deeply sampled blood TCRbeta repertoires from subjects exposed to, actively infected with, or recovered from COVID-19. The prospective study material was composed of cDNA or gDNA derived from T cells, B-cell-depleted T cells, or PBMCs. Samples came from the ongoing ImmuneRACE study (first 160 participants) plus 1,254 subjects from 6 global collaborators. Sample metadata almost always included a de-identified subject ID, COVID-19 status, age in years and sex. Study-wide conclusions, independent of this receptor: How much clinical and demographic metadata was included differed by source and by participant, and the metadata was provided uncurated.

Taken from cysteine to phenylalanine, the CDR3 has 15 residues. Only CDR3 DNA remains: 45 bases, in frame from the first base. Reading the germline V gene gives CDR1 ENHRY and CDR2 SYGVKD. Trimming leaves V shorter by 6 bases and J shorter by 4 bases, with the junction holding 8 bases beyond the gene matches. The V and J segments used are TRBV10-3 and TRBJ2-3; 9 junctional bases match TRBD1. This TCR came from a man aged 70 or older with acute or convalescent COVID-19. Sequences were obtained from peripheral blood. The nucleotides are TGTGCCATCAGCTCGGGACAGGGTGCTGCAGATACGCAGTATTTT. This encodes CAISSGQGAADTQYF.